The text below deals with one T cell receptor beta chain. No cognate antigen has been identified for it. It has no much larger one-base neighbor in the sample; base qualities were not kept. Sequencing relied on an Illumina NovaSeq 6000. cDNA libraries for TCRalpha and TCRbeta were prepared by 5'RACE using constant-segment primers, with sample barcodes and unique molecular identifiers added. RNA was extracted from every sample with Trizol reagent. Libraries were amplified in two PCR steps, with a second sample barcode and Illumina TruSeq adapters added in the second step. The libraries were sequenced on an Illumina NovaSeq using 2 x 150 bp paired-end reads. In the original analysis: The reads were demultiplexed and collapsed into UMI-guided consensus sequences using migec v1.2.7. Using mixcr v2.1.11, the UMI consensuses were aligned to TRA and TRB V and J templates and assembled into clonotypes. A clonotype was counted as expanded or contracted only when both edgeR and NoisET called the clonotype significant, with the noise models trained on biological replicates. For edgeR calls, the thresholds were a false discovery rate-adjusted p below 0.01 and a log2 fold-change of 1. PCA with hierarchical clustering of max-normalized trajectories of the 1000 most abundant clonotypes was used as exploratory dynamics analysis. Separately sequenced CD4+ and CD8+ repertoires were used to assign a CD4 or CD8 phenotype to each responding clone. In TCRdb, the public reads were trimmed at Q25 with fastp and aligned with MiXCR, with productive beta chains retained. Identical CDR3 protein sequences are pooled into one entry, listed with their most common genes and DNA. These V and J calls originate from TCRdb's pipeline instead of the authors' own analysis. The sample data list 120,000 to 150,000 distinct CDR3 sequences, and 15% to 20% of these were observed just once. The ten largest make up around 2.4% of the sample.

The record originates from a study of T-cell memory formation after mild COVID-19 (dated by TCRdb to about 2021). Study-wide context: TCR sequence clusters from the two donors were found to be largely donor specific. In two donors, T-cell clones that expanded and contracted after mild COVID-19 were followed by sequencing TCRalpha and TCRbeta repertoires longitudinally. Two young, previously healthy adult volunteers, one female and one male, were included in the cohort. Paper-wide results and their limitations: The second-wave clones that peaked on day 37 were not confirmed to be SARS-CoV-2 specific. Contracting CD4+ clones were found mainly in CM and EM memory subsets, while CD8+ clones were enriched in EMRA. From day 15 to 85, contracting clones showed balanced CD4/CD8 phenotypes, whereas a second wave of clones that expanded from day 15 to 37 leaned towards CD4+. Some responding clones were detected in pre-infection memory, which suggested that pre-existing cross-reactive memory T cells had joined the SARS-CoV-2 response. Only a couple of mild cases were covered in the study, and larger cohorts including severe cases with pre-infection samples were considered necessary.

Ficoll-Paque density gradient centrifugation was the method used to isolate PBMCs. The sequence derives from an adult woman who had mild COVID-19 (a few samples of this study predate the infection). The sample titles of this study are shuffled in the database, so cell type and time point are left out; the donor was told from shared clones. Sequenced sample: PBMCs or a T cell subset sorted from them (not recorded which).

The sequence in DNA is TGCGCCAGCAGCTTGGCGGACAGGGGAGGTACAGATACGCAGTATTTT. Translated, this gives CASSLADRGGTDTQYF. This chain is built from TRBV5-1 and TRBJ2-3, with 9 central nucleotides matching TRBD1. CDR1 and CDR2 are read off the germline V gene as SGHRS and YFSETQ. Reading from cysteine to phenylalanine, the CDR3 counts 16 amino acids. The retained sequence is limited to the CDR3, 48 bases, with the frame set at the first base. Trimming accounts for 0 bases at V and 3 bases at J, while the number of junction bases matched to no gene is 5.